Below, 25 T cell receptor beta chains from the same sample are listed, as sequenced in a study of blood T cell repertoires in COVID-19. Libraries were prepared by immunoSEQ multiplex PCR; TCRdb keeps only in-frame clonotypes and omits some of them. The sample records fewer than 500,000 clones, roughly nine tenths being singletons. The specimen sequenced was PBMCs or T cells enriched from blood (not recorded which). The receptor source for this set is a young woman with acute COVID-19.

The chain links TRBV2 to TRBJ1-1; D remains unclear. This CDR3 spans 13 amino acids. Germline V CDR1 and CDR2: SNHLY, FYNNEI. Trimming removed 6 bases from V and 1 base from J, with 9 bases in between. CDR3 loop: CASRAQPNTEAFF. The CDR3 nucleotides are TGTGCCAGCAGGGCACAGCCGAACACTGAAGCTTTCTTT. The whole variable domain, remainder taken from reference TRBV2 and TRBJ1-1, is EPEVTQTPSHQVTQMGQEVILRCVPISNHLYFYWYRQILGQKVEFLVSFYNNEISEKSEIFDDQFSVERPDGSNFTLKIRSTKLEDSAMYFCASRAQPNTEAFFGQGTRLTVV.

The genes are TRBV6-5 and TRBJ2-5; 14 bases fit TRBD2. V lost 2 bases and J lost 8; bases outside the gene matches: 1. The CDR3 sequence is 14 residues long. From germline, CDR1 is MNHEY and CDR2 SVGAGI. CDR3 sequence (DNA): TGTGCCAGCAGTTACGGGACTAGCGGGAGTACCCAGTACTTC. This translates into CASSYGTSGSTQYF.

The V and J genes are TRBV7-9 and TRBJ2-7; 9 nucleotides align to TRBD1. This CDR3 contains 15 residues. V shed 5 bases and J 1 base; nucleotides not matched to a gene: 6. Germline V CDR1 and CDR2: SEHNR, FQNEAQ (reference sequence). CDR3 residues: CASSKDRGKSYEQYF. Written as DNA, the CDR3 is TGTGCCAGCAGCAAGGACAGGGGAAAATCCTACGAGCAGTACTTC.

V gene TRBV9 combines with J gene TRBJ2-5; 10 bases are a match to TRBD2. Germline-derived CDR1 and CDR2 are SGDLS and YYNGEE. Losses at the gene ends were 0 bases for V and 1 base for J; bases not matched to a gene: 3. This CDR3 has 16 residues. Written as DNA, the CDR3 is TGTGCCAGCAGCGTAGCGCTAGCGGGGGCCCAAGAGACCCAGTACTTC. This translates into CASSVALAGAQETQYF.

The chain employs TRBV20-1 and TRBJ2-7; 8 bases agree with TRBD2. J gave up 5 bases and V 3 bases, and 9 bases lay outside the gene matches. CDR1 DFQATT and CDR2 SNEGSKA come from the germline V gene (reference sequence). The CDR3 is made up of 14 amino acids. The CDR3 spells CSASSPRGGHEQYF. The CDR3 DNA follows: TGCAGTGCTAGTTCCCCCCGCGGGGGGCACGAGCAGTACTTC.

The rearrangement uses TRBV6-2 or TRBV6-3 and TRBJ2-7; TRBD1 agrees at 7 bases. Germline assignment: CDR1 MNHEY and CDR2 SVGEGT. The CDR3 spans 14 residues. V trimming: 0 bases; J trimming: 3 bases; junction bases outside the gene matches: 2. CDR3 loop: CASSYSGQSYEQYF. DNA for the CDR3: TGTGCCAGCAGTTACTCGGGACAGAGCTACGAGCAGTACTTC.

At least ten counts were recorded for this clone. This chain joins TRBV3-1 (or the pseudogene TRBV3-2) and TRBJ2-1; D unresolved. The CDR3 length is 16 residues. Deletions cut 0 bases from V and 6 bases from J, with 15 bases between. Germline V lookup: CDR1 LGHDT, CDR2 YNNKEL (reference sequence). The CDR3 region is CASSQDPLLSRNEQFF. For the CDR3, the DNA is TGTGCCAGCAGCCAAGACCCCCTATTGAGTCGCAATGAGCAGTTCTTC.

The rearrangement uses TRBV6-5 and TRBJ2-7, with no clear D. Germline V gives CDR1 MNHEY, CDR2 SVGAGI. The CDR3 is made up of 12 amino acids. Trimming took 4 bases from V and 4 from J, leaving 8 bases between them. CDR3 DNA sequence: TGTGCCAGCAGTTCGTCGCGTTACGAGCAGTACTTC. Encoded protein: CASSSSRYEQYF.

This clone was seen once. The rearrangement links TRBV4-1 to TRBJ1-5; 7 positions agree with TRBD1. CDR1 and CDR2 (germline): MGHRA, YSYEKL. V was pared by 0 bases and J by 6 bases, with 5 bases of the junction left unmatched. This CDR3 region has 15 residues. CDR3 in DNA: TGCGCCAGCAGCCAAGATTGGCAGGGGGGTCAGCCCCAGCATTTT. Protein: CASSQDWQGGQPQHF.

This clone was counted a single time. The V and J genes are TRBV5-1 and TRBJ2-3, with TRBD1 identical over 9 bases. Trimming took 2 bases from V and 5 from J; bases not matched to a gene: 12. The germline V gene encodes CDR1 SGHRS and CDR2 YFSETQ. The CDR3 covers 17 residues. DNA for the CDR3: TGCGCCAGCAGCTTCACCCCCTACAGGGGGCGGCGAGATACGCAGTATTTT. This sequence encodes CASSFTPYRGRRDTQYF.

The chain carries TRBV5-6 and TRBJ2-1, with TRBD2 matching 10 bases. The CDR3 runs 18 residues. Trimming removed 0 bases from V and 1 base from J; junction bases left unmatched: 7. Per germline, CDR1 SGHDT and CDR2 YYEEEE. The CDR3 coding sequence is TGTGCCAGCAGCTTGGCCGGAGCGGGGGGGCTTTCCTACAATGAGCAGTTCTTC. Translated, it gives CASSLAGAGGLSYNEQFF.

The DNA for the CDR3 is TGTGCCAGCAGCGTAGGGGACAGGGCCCCCTCTCCAAACACCGGGGAGCTGTTTTTT. Residues: CASSVGDRAPSPNTGELFF. This chain links TRBV9 with TRBJ2-2; 9 bases align to TRBD1. The CDR3 is 19 residues long. The V and J ends lost 0 bases and 2 bases, in that order; junction bases with no gene match: 11. CDR1 is SGDLS, CDR2 YYNGEE, per germline.

The V call is TRBV19, the J call TRBJ1-1, with a tentative D call TRBD1 (6 bases). Trimming cost V 4 bases and J 4 bases, with 16 bases left between them. The CDR3 length is 15 residues. Looked up from germline, CDR1 is LNHDA and CDR2 is SQIVND (reference sequence). CDR3 loop: CASSKGGGSRTEAFF. CDR3 sequence (DNA): TGTGCCAGTAGTAAAGGTGGGGGCAGCCGCACTGAAGCTTTCTTT.

The gene calls are TRBV7-6 and TRBJ2-2, with TRBD1 matching 11 bases. This CDR3 is built from 16 residues. CDR1 is SGHVS and CDR2 is FNYEAQ in the germline V gene. The ends lost 4 bases at V and 3 bases at J; junction bases unmatched: 4. The CDR3 reads CASSSGQGGDTGELFF. The CDR3 DNA follows: TGTGCCAGCAGCTCGGGACAGGGGGGCGACACCGGGGAGCTGTTTTTT.

This sequence joins TRBV9 and TRBJ2-7; 12 nucleotides agree with TRBD2. With V trimmed by 3 bases and J by 5 bases, 3 bases remained unmatched. This CDR3 contains 14 residues. CDR1 SGDLS and CDR2 YYNGEE come from the germline V gene. This CDR3 reads CASSGGLAGHEQYF. Written as DNA, the CDR3 is TGTGCCAGCAGCGGTGGACTAGCGGGGCACGAGCAGTACTTC.

V and J are TRBV4-2 and TRBJ2-1, with TRBD2 identical over 13 bases. Trimming cost V 1 base and J 3 bases; bases outside gene matches: 3. Germline CDR1 reads LGHNA; CDR2 reads YNFKEQ. The CDR3 loop spans 17 amino acids. Here the CDR3 DNA reads TGTGCCAGCAGCCAAGGGACTAGCGGGGGCCTCTACAATGAGCAGTTCTTC. Residues: CASSQGTSGGLYNEQFF.

The V gene is TRBV11-2, the J gene TRBJ1-4; D is possibly TRBD1 (6 bases). CDR3 length: 16 residues. Per germline, CDR1 SGHAT and CDR2 FQNNGV. V shed 5 bases and J shed 8 bases, with 21 bases lying between them. CDR3 sequence (DNA): TGTGCCAGCAGCATAACCACAGGGAATGGCGTAGAAAAACTGTTTTTT. It encodes CASSITTGNGVEKLFF.

V and J are TRBV14 and TRBJ2-3; 7 bases agree with TRBD2. This CDR3 comprises 17 residues. The V gene end was trimmed by 4 bases and the J gene end by 0 bases; junction bases not matched to a gene: 10. Per germline, CDR1 SGHDN and CDR2 FVKESK. The CDR3 bases are TGTGCCAGCAGCCCGCTCCGGTCTAGCGGTAGCACAGATACGCAGTATTTT. It codes for CASSPLRSSGSTDTQYF.

The count of this clone is one. This chain uses TRBV27 with TRBJ1-1; 9 bases align to TRBD1. Germline loops: CDR1 MNHEY, CDR2 SMNVEV (reference sequence). The CDR3 length is 17 residues. V was pared by 8 bases and J by 1 base, with 14 bases of the junction left unmatched. In nucleotides, the CDR3 is TGTGCCAGCGCTAATAGGGACAGGGCGGATTGGAACACTGAAGCTTTCTTT. Amino acids: CASANRDRADWNTEAFF.

This sequence joins TRBV7-2 and TRBJ2-2; 8 bases align to TRBD1. The V and J ends lost 6 bases and 1 base, in that order; junction bases with no gene match: 4. Germline V CDR1 and CDR2: SGHTA, FQGNSA. The length of the CDR3 is 15 residues. The CDR3 sequence is CASRTTGVNTGELFF. CDR3 DNA sequence: TGTGCCAGCAGGACGACAGGGGTGAACACCGGGGAGCTGTTTTTT. The full variable domain, in which reference TRBV7-2 and TRBJ2-2 provide the parts outside the CDR3, is GAGVSQSPSNKVTEKGKDVELRCDPISGHTALYWYRQSLGQGLEFLIYFQGNSAPDKSGLPSDRFSAERTGGSVSTLTIQRTQQEDSAVYLCASRTTGVNTGELFFGEGSRLTVL.

This clone was detected once. The chain links TRBV28 to TRBJ2-3; D gene unclear. The CDR3 length is 13 residues. Per germline, CDR1 MDHEN and CDR2 SYDVKM. Trimming removed 4 bases from V and 8 bases from J, with 13 bases in between. The CDR3 DNA follows: TGTGCCAGCAGTTCTGCGGCTATAGTTACGCAGTATTTT. Residues: CASSSAAIVTQYF.

The chain links TRBV7-9 to TRBJ2-7; TRBD1 aligns across 10 bases. This CDR3 is 15 amino acids long. CDR1 is SEHNR and CDR2 is FQNEAQ in the germline V gene (reference sequence). With 5 bases clipped from V and 2 bases from J, the junction kept 6 bases outside the gene matches. The CDR3 nucleotides read TGTGCCAGCAGCACCGACAGGGGGCCCGCCTACGAGCAGTACTTC. This sequence encodes CASSTDRGPAYEQYF.

This clone appeared a single time. The chain uses TRBV9 and TRBJ2-7; D perhaps matches TRBD2 (5 bases). Trimming pared 4 bases from V and 5 bases from J, leaving 19 bases between. CDR1 and CDR2 (germline): SGDLS, YYNGEE. This CDR3 contains 15 residues. CDR3 coding DNA: TGTGCCAGCAGCCCAACCTCACTGGAGGAGGACGAGCAGTACTTC. Its translation: CASSPTSLEEDEQYF.

V and J are TRBV28 and TRBJ2-2, with D possibly TRBD1 on 6 matching bases. V lost 7 bases to trimming and J lost 4 bases, with 16 bases between them. The CDR3 runs to 15 residues. CDR1 is MDHEN, CDR2 SYDVKM, per germline. The CDR3 here is CASNEQGRRTGELFF. The CDR3 bases are TGTGCCAGCAATGAACAGGGCCGGCGCACCGGGGAGCTGTTTTTT.

The genes are TRBV7-3 and TRBJ2-3, with TRBD2 matching 12 bases. Germline V CDR1 and CDR2: SGHTA, FQGTGA. CDR3 length: 14 amino acids. V was clipped by 6 bases and J by 6 bases; unmatched bases: 4. Here the CDR3 reads CASSLAGGHDTQYF. The CDR3 DNA reads as TGTGCCAGCAGTCTAGCGGGGGGGCATGATACGCAGTATTTT.